One sample yielded the 2 T cell receptor beta chains listed below, sequenced in a study of OX40 agonist ivuxolimab in advanced cancers. Assay: immunoSEQ multiplex PCR; the TCRdb copy retains only in-frame clones and omits some. The data hold over 80,000 clones, with about 90% observed a single time. Sample: CD4+ or CD8+ T cells sorted from blood, taken in a trial of the OX40 agonist ivuxolimab. The receptor set was obtained from an adult with an advanced solid tumor such as melanoma, head and neck, liver or kidney cancer.

The gene calls are TRBV28 and TRBJ1-1; 8 bases agree with TRBD1. The V gene's germline CDR1 is MDHEN and CDR2 SYDVKM. V lost 8 bases and J lost 1; bases outside the gene matches: 9. This CDR3 has 15 residues. DNA for the CDR3: TGTGCCAGCCGTCCACCCGGGACAGGGAACACTGAAGCTTTCTTT. This gives the protein CASRPPGTGNTEAFF.

The V and J genes are TRBV7-9 and TRBJ2-7; D may match TRBD1 or TRBD2 (5 bases each). Germline V CDR1 and CDR2: SEHNR, FQNEAQ (reference sequence). V lost 5 bases, J lost 7 bases, and 15 bases lay in between. This CDR3 is built from 13 residues. CDR3 amino acids: CASSPGRYSEQYF. The CDR3 nucleotides read TGTGCCAGCAGCCCGGGACGGTACTCTGAGCAGTACTTC.